The 7 T cell receptor beta chains given below trace back to one sample, sequenced in a study of T cells after yellow fever vaccination. A single record per CDR3 protein comes from TCRdb applying MiXCR to the 5' RACE reads. The sample includes about 550,000 distinct CDR3 sequences, around 21% of them seen just once. The sequenced sample was PBMCs, obtained 15 days after the yellow fever booster vaccination. These receptors were collected from a man aged 25 to 40 who received the YFV17D yellow fever vaccine.

The rearrangement uses TRBV20-1 and TRBJ2-1; no clear D. This CDR3 has 13 amino acids. Germline CDR1 is DFQATT and CDR2 is SNEGSKA (reference sequence). V lost 1 base and J lost 4, with 8 bases in between. CDR3 nucleotides: TGCAGTGCTAGAGGAGAGCGTTACAATGAGCAGTTCTTC. Its translation: CSARGERYNEQFF.

The sample holds a few counts of this clonotype. The chain joins TRBV12-3 or TRBV12-4 to TRBJ1-5; no firm D call. This CDR3 region has 13 residues. The V end was cut by 5 bases, the J end by 6 bases, with 11 bases between. This chain's CDR3 is CASSPRRGQPQHF. In nucleotides, the CDR3 is TGTGCCAGCAGTCCCCGTCGGGGTCAGCCCCAGCATTTT.

In this sample, this clonotype turned up a few times. The chain combines TRBV12-3 or TRBV12-4 with TRBJ2-2; TRBD1 aligns across 8 bases. V dropped 6 bases and J dropped 8; count of bases not matched to a gene: 8. CDR3 length: 14 residues. The CDR3 region has the DNA TGTGCCAGCAGAACGACAGGGGCGCTGGGGGAGCTGTTTTTT. Translated: CASRTTGALGELFF.

This clonotype was found a few times. J is TRBJ1-2 and V is TRBV12-3 or TRBV12-4, with D unclear. The CDR3 totals 16 residues. Trimming shortened V by 2 bases and J by 1 base, and 14 bases separated the two germline ends. CDR3 region: CASSLPGLLHNYGYTF. CDR3 bases: TGTGCCAGCAGTTTACCCGGGCTACTCCATAACTATGGCTACACCTTC.

This clonotype was observed a handful of times. This chain joins TRBV6-5 and TRBJ1-2; D might be TRBD1 (5 bases). This CDR3 has 15 amino acids. V was clipped by 6 bases and J by 1 base, with 15 bases between them. The V gene's germline CDR1 is MNHEY and CDR2 SVGAGI. The chain's CDR3 is CASRGTGSFNYGYTF. The CDR3 coding sequence is TGTGCCAGCAGGGGGACCGGCTCCTTTAACTATGGCTACACCTTC.

This chain connects TRBV11-2 to TRBJ2-1, with 7 bases identical to TRBD1. Unmatched junction bases numbered 9, after V lost 4 bases and J lost 12 bases. The CDR3 is 13 residues long. Germline CDR1 is SGHAT and CDR2 is FQNNGV. CDR3 coding DNA: TGTGCCAGCAGCTCAAGACGGGACAGCAGGCAGTTCTTC. Its protein is CASSSRRDSRQFF.

This clonotype was detected a few times. The chain couples TRBV6-5 to TRBJ2-7; the D gene is possibly TRBD2 (6 bases). CDR3 length: 14 amino acids. Germline CDR1 reads MNHEY; CDR2 reads SVGAGI. V lost 2 bases, J lost 2 bases, and 10 bases lay in between. CDR3 protein: CASSYGRGTYEQYF. For the CDR3, the DNA is TGTGCCAGCAGTTACGGTCGGGGGACCTACGAGCAGTACTTC.